This is a list of T cell receptor beta chains from one sample in a study of identical twins. MiXCR, applied by TCRdb to the 5' RACE reads, yields one record per CDR3 protein. The table lists hundreds of thousands of distinct CDR3 sequences, 12% of them singletons. This sample also belongs to another study, concerning yellow fever vaccine responses in identical twins.

Sequences were obtained from PBMCs. Every receptor here comes from a woman under 30 in good health. CDR3s include the opening cysteine and the closing phenylalanine or tryptophan.

v_gene: TRBV28; j_gene: TRBJ2-1; CDR3aa: CASSLGGTGDYNEQFF
v_gene: TRBV6-1; j_gene: TRBJ1-5; CDR3aa: CASSEAGNQPQHF
v_gene: TRBV5-4; j_gene: TRBJ2-5; CDR3aa: CASSLEEAGKQETQYF
v_gene: TRBV5-1; j_gene: TRBJ2-7; CDR3aa: CASSFGVGGYEQYF
v_gene: TRBV7-2; j_gene: TRBJ1-1; CDR3aa: CASSLALGLMNTEAFF
v_gene: TRBV29-1; j_gene: TRBJ1-2; CDR3aa: CSVTGQGHGYTF
v_gene: TRBV5-1; j_gene: TRBJ2-3; CDR3aa: CASSSTSGASTDTQYF
v_gene: TRBV12-3/TRBV12-4; j_gene: TRBJ2-4; CDR3aa: CASSFSLAGAGANIQYF
v_gene: TRBV20-1; j_gene: TRBJ2-1; CDR3aa: CSARTWTSGRWNEQFF
v_gene: TRBV27; j_gene: TRBJ1-4; CDR3aa: CASSRRMRATNEKLFF
v_gene: TRBV20-1; j_gene: TRBJ2-5; CDR3aa: CSARVYKGAGETQYF
v_gene: TRBV12-3/TRBV12-4; j_gene: TRBJ2-3; CDR3aa: CASSPSSGLTDTQYF
v_gene: TRBV29-1; j_gene: TRBJ1-2; CDR3aa: CSVTPQDYGYTF
v_gene: TRBV6-1; j_gene: TRBJ1-1; CDR3aa: CASSLGVGAEAFF
v_gene: TRBV4-1; j_gene: TRBJ2-1; CDR3aa: CASSQDLPGGAYNEQFF
v_gene: TRBV6-1; j_gene: TRBJ1-6; CDR3aa: CASSEIGDRPSPLHF
v_gene: TRBV5-5; j_gene: TRBJ2-1; CDR3aa: CASSLDGTGLTAQFF
v_gene: TRBV15; j_gene: TRBJ1-5; CDR3aa: CATSRGPQKGQVNQPQHF
v_gene: TRBV7-7; j_gene: TRBJ2-5; CDR3aa: CASSLGKGAGETQYF
v_gene: TRBV20-1; j_gene: TRBJ1-1; CDR3aa: CSASIQGDAFF
v_gene: TRBV12-3/TRBV12-4; j_gene: TRBJ1-2; CDR3aa: CASRRRGDDGYTF
v_gene: TRBV29-1; j_gene: TRBJ2-7; CDR3aa: CSVGDIGRYEQYF
v_gene: TRBV12-3/TRBV12-4; j_gene: TRBJ2-5; CDR3aa: CASTSGGAPYF
v_gene: TRBV5-1; j_gene: TRBJ1-1; CDR3aa: CASSFSRDTEAFF
v_gene: TRBV11-3; j_gene: TRBJ2-2; CDR3aa: CASSPGLPGRTGELFF
v_gene: TRBV2; j_gene: TRBJ2-2; CDR3aa: CAISDRRSRGELFF
v_gene: TRBV2; j_gene: TRBJ2-3; CDR3aa: CASTDPEDPDTQYF
v_gene: TRBV5-1; j_gene: TRBJ2-5; CDR3aa: CASSFGNSKQETQYF
v_gene: TRBV12-3/TRBV12-4; j_gene: TRBJ2-1; CDR3aa: CASSPRRTSGSLEFF
v_gene: TRBV27; j_gene: TRBJ2-1; CDR3aa: CASSPRGSGGYYNEQFF
v_gene: TRBV10-2; j_gene: TRBJ2-3; CDR3aa: CASVGGTSTDTQYF
v_gene: TRBV12-3/TRBV12-4; j_gene: TRBJ2-1; CDR3aa: CASTPGGSRDEQFF
v_gene: TRBV6-5; j_gene: TRBJ2-7; CDR3aa: CASSYSRLAANSYEQYF
v_gene: TRBV19; j_gene: TRBJ2-3; CDR3aa: CASSFARTDTQYF
v_gene: TRBV18; j_gene: TRBJ2-1; CDR3aa: CASSPPGTPYNEQFF
v_gene: TRBV7-9; j_gene: TRBJ1-1; CDR3aa: CASSLAQGGGTEAFF
v_gene: TRBV9; j_gene: TRBJ2-5; CDR3aa: CASSPRGDSRETQYF
v_gene: TRBV12-3/TRBV12-4; j_gene: TRBJ2-2; CDR3aa: CASNLGTGFTGELFF
v_gene: TRBV27; j_gene: TRBJ2-7; CDR3aa: CASSLSPRGGDEQYF
v_gene: TRBV3-1; j_gene: TRBJ1-6; CDR3aa: CASSWDQGSSPLHF
v_gene: TRBV28; j_gene: TRBJ2-2; CDR3aa: CASSHPRTDPNTGELFF
v_gene: TRBV7-8; j_gene: TRBJ1-1; CDR3aa: CASRLGRGLMNTEAFF
v_gene: TRBV27; j_gene: TRBJ2-7; CDR3aa: CASRGGHAGSYEQYF
v_gene: TRBV2; j_gene: TRBJ2-7; CDR3aa: CASGTSQDYEQYF
v_gene: TRBV4-1; j_gene: TRBJ2-3; CDR3aa: CASSQVELAGYSTDTQYF
v_gene: TRBV6-5; j_gene: TRBJ2-3; CDR3aa: CASSYGMGWGTDTQYF
v_gene: TRBV20-1; j_gene: TRBJ2-1; CDR3aa: CSARVGLFNEQFF
v_gene: TRBV10-3; j_gene: TRBJ2-5; CDR3aa: CAISEAGTSVSETQYF
v_gene: TRBV7-2; j_gene: TRBJ1-1; CDR3aa: CASSLAGQKNTEAFF
v_gene: TRBV20-1; j_gene: TRBJ2-1; CDR3aa: CSAPRRGTSSYNEQFF
v_gene: TRBV6-1; j_gene: TRBJ1-1; CDR3aa: CASSENRGRGEAFF
v_gene: TRBV12-3/TRBV12-4; j_gene: TRBJ1-6; CDR3aa: CASSRQDSWSSYNSPLHF
v_gene: TRBV10-3; j_gene: TRBJ2-3; CDR3aa: CAIRSEGRTTDTQYF
v_gene: TRBV12-3/TRBV12-4; j_gene: TRBJ2-7; CDR3aa: CASTLSGGVSYEQYF
v_gene: TRBV27; j_gene: TRBJ2-2; CDR3aa: CASSRSNLLAGVPGELFF